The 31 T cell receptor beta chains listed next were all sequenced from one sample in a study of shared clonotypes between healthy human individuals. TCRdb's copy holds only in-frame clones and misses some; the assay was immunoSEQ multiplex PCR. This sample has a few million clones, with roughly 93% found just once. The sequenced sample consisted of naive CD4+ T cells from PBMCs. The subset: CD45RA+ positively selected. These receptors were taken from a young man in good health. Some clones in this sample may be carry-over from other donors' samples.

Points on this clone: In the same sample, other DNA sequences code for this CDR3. The CDR3: CSVGQVLNTEAFF. The CDR3 nucleotides read TGCAGCGTTGGGCAGGTTCTGAACACTGAAGCTTTCTTT. This sequence joins TRBV29-1 and TRBJ1-1; unclear D gene. V lost 4 bases and J 0 bases, leaving 9 bases between the germline ends. Looked up from germline, CDR1 is SQVTM and CDR2 is ANQGSEA. The CDR3 is made up of 13 amino acids.

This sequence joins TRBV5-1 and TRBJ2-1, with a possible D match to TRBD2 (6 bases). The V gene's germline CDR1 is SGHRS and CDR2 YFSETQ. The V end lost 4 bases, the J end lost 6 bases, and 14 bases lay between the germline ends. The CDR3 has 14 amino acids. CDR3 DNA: TGCGCCAGCAGCCTGGAGGTAGCGGTCAATGAGCAGTTCTTC. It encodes CASSLEVAVNEQFF.

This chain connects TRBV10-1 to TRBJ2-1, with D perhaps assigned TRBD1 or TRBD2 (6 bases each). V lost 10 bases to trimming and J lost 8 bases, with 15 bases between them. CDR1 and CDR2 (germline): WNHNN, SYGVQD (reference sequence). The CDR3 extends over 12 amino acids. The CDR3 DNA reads TGCGCCACCGGAGGGGGGATACATGAGCAGTTCTTC. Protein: CATGGGIHEQFF.

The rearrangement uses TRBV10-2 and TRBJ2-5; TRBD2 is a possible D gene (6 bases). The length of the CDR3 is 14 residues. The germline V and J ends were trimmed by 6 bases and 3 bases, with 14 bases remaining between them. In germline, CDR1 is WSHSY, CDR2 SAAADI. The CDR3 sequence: CASRNGTLEETQYF. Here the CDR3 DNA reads TGCGCCAGCAGGAACGGGACTCTAGAAGAGACCCAGTACTTC.

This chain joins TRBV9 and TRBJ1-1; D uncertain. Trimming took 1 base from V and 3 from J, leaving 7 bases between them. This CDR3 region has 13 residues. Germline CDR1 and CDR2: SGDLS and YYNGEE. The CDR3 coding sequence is TGTGCCAGCAGCGTATTTGGGGACACTGAAGCTTTCTTT. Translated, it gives CASSVFGDTEAFF.

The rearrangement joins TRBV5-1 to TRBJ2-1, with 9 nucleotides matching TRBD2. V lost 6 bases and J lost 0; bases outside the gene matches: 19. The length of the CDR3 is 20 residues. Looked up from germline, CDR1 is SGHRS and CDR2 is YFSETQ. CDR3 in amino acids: CASNHVPPILAGHSYNEQFF. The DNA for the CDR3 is TGCGCCAGCAACCACGTCCCTCCCATACTAGCGGGCCACTCCTACAATGAGCAGTTCTTC. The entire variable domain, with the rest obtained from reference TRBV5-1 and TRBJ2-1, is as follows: KAGVTQTPRYLIKTRGQQVTLSCSPISGHRSVSWYQQTPGQGLQFLFEYFSETQRNKGNFPGRFSGRQFSNSRSEMNVSTLELGDSALYLCASNHVPPILAGHSYNEQFFGPGTRLTVL.

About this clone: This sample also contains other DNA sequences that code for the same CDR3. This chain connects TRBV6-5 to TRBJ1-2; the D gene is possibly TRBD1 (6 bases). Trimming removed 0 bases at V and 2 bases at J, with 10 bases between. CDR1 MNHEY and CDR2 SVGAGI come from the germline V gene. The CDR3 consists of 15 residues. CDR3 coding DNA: TGTGCCAGCAGTTACTCCCCCGGACAGAACTATGGCTACACCTTC. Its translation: CASSYSPGQNYGYTF.

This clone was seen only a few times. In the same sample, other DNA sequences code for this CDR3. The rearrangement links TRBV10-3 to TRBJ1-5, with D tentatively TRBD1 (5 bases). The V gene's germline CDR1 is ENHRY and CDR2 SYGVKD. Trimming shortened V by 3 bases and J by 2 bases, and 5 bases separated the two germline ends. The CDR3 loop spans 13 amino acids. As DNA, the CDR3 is TGTGCCATCAGTGAACAGGGCAATCAGCCCCAGCATTTT. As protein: CAISEQGNQPQHF.

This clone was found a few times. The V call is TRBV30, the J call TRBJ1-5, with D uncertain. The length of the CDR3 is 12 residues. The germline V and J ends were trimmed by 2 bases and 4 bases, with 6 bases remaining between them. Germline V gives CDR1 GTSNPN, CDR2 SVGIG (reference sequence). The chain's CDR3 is CAWSTLNQPQHF. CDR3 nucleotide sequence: TGTGCCTGGAGTACCCTAAATCAGCCCCAGCATTTT.

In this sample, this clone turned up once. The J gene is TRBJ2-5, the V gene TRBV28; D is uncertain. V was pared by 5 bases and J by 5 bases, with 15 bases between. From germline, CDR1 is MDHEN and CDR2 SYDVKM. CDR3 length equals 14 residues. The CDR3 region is CASSQDGVRETQYF. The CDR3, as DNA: TGTGCCAGCAGTCAGGACGGCGTTCGTGAGACCCAGTACTTC.

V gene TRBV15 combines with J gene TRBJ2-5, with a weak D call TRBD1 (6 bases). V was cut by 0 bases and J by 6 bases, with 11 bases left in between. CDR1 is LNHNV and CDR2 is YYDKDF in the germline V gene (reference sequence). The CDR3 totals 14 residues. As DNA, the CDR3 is TGTGCCACCAGCAGAGATGGGCAGGGGAAGACCCAGTACTTC. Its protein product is CATSRDGQGKTQYF.

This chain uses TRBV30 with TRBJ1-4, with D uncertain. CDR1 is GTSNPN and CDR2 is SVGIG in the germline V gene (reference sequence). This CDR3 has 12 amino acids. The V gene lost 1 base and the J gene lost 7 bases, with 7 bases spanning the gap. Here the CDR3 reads CAWSDVGEKLFF. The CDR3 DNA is TGTGCCTGGAGTGACGTCGGTGAAAAACTGTTTTTT.

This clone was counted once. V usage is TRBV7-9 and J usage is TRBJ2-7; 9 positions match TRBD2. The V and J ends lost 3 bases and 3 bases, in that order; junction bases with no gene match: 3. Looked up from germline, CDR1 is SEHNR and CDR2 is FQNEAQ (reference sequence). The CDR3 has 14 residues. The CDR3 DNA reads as TGTGCCAGCAGCTTTAGCGGGAGCAACTACGAGCAGTACTTC. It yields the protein CASSFSGSNYEQYF.

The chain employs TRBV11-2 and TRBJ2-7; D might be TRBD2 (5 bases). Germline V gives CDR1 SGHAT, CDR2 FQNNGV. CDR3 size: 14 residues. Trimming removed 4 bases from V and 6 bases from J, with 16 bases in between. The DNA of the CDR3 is TGTGCCAGCAGCTCCAATAGAGGACTCTTCGAGCAGTACTTC. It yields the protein CASSSNRGLFEQYF.

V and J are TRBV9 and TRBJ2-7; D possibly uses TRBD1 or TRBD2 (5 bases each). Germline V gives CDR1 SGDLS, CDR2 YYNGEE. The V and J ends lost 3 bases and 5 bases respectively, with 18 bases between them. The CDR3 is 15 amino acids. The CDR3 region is CASSGPGTQAHEQYF. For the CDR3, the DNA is TGTGCCAGCAGCGGCCCCGGGACCCAGGCCCACGAGCAGTACTTC.

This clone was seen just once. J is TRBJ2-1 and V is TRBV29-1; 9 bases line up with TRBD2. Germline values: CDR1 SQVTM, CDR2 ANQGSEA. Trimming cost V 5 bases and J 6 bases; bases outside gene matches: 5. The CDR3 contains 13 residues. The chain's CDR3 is CSVPSGRFNEQFF. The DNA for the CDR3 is TGCAGCGTTCCCAGCGGGAGGTTCAATGAGCAGTTCTTC.

In DNA form, the CDR3 reads TGTGCCAGCAGCCGCCGGGGGGACTCTGGGGCCAACGTCCTGACTTTC. Its translation: CASSRRGDSGANVLTF. The rearrangement uses TRBV14 and TRBJ2-6, with 7 bases fitting TRBD2. V shed 4 bases, J shed 0 bases, and the junction held 3 bases outside the gene matches. Germline V gene lookup returns CDR1 SGHDN and CDR2 FVKESK. The CDR3 runs 16 residues.

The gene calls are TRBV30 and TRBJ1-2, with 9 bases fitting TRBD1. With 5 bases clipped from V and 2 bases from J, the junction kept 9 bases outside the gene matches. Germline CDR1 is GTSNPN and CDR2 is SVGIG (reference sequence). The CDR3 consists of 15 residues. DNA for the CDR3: TGTGCCTGGTCCCGGGACAGGGTCAAAAACTATGGCTACACCTTC. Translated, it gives CAWSRDRVKNYGYTF.

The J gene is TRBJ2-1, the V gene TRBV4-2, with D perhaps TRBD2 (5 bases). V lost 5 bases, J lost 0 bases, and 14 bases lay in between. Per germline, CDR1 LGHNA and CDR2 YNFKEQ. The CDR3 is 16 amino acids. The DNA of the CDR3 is TGTGCCAGCAGCGCCGACTGGAGGAGCTCCTACAATGAGCAGTTCTTC. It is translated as CASSADWRSSYNEQFF.

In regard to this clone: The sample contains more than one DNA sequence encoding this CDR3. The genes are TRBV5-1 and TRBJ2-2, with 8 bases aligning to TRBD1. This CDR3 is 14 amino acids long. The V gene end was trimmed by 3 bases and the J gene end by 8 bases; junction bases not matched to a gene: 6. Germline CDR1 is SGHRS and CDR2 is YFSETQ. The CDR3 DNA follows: TGCGCCAGCAGCTCCGGACAGGGTGCGGGGGAGCTGTTTTTT. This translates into CASSSGQGAGELFF.

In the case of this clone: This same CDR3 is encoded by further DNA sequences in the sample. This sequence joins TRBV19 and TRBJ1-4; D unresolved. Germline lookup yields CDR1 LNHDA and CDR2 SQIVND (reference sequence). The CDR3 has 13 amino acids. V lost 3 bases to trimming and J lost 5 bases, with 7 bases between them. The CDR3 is CASSILRNEKLFF. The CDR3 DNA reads TGTGCCAGTAGTATCCTGAGAAATGAAAAACTGTTTTTT.

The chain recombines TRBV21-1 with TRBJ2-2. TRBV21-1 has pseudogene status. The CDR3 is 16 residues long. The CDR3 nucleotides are TGTGCCAGCAGCAACCCCGGGACCCCGGGGACCGGGGAGCTGTTTTTT. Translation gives CASSNPGTPGTGELFF.

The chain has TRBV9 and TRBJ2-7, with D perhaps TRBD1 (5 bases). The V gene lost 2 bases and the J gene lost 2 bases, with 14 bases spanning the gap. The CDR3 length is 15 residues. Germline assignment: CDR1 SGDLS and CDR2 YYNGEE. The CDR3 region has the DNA TGTGCCAGCAGCGTCCAGGGTAGTGGCCCCTACGAGCAGTACTTC. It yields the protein CASSVQGSGPYEQYF.

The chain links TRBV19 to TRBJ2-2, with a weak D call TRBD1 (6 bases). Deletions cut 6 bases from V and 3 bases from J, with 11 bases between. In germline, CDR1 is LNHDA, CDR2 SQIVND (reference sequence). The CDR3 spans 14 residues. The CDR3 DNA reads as TGTGCCAGTAGCCCAGAGGGGGACACCGGGGAGCTGTTTTTT. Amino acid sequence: CASSPEGDTGELFF.

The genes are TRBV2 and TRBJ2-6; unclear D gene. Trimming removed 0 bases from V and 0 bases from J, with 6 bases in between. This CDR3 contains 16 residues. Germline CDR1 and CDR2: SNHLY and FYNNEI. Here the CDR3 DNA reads TGTGCCAGCAGTGAAGCGCTCCTCTCTGGGGCCAACGTCCTGACTTTC. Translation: CASSEALLSGANVLTF.

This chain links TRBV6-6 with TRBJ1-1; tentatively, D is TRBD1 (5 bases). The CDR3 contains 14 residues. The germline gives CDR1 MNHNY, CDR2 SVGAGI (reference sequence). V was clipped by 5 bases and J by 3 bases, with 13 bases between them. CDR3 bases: TGTGCCAGCAGTGAGGGGACGGGGGACACTGAAGCTTTCTTT. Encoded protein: CASSEGTGDTEAFF.

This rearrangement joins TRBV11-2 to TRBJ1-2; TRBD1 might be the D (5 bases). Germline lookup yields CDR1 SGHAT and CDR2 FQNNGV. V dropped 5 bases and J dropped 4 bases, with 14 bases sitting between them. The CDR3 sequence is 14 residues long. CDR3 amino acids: CASSRPQGTYGYTF. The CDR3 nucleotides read TGTGCCAGCAGCCGGCCGCAGGGAACCTATGGCTACACCTTC.

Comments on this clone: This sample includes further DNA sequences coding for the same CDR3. CDR3 DNA sequence: TGTGCCAGCAGCTTAGACCGCTATGGCTACACCTTC. This gives the protein CASSLDRYGYTF. J is TRBJ1-2 and V is TRBV7-9, with unresolved D. The germline V and J ends were trimmed by 1 base and 4 bases, with 4 bases remaining between them. There are 12 residues in the CDR3. Germline CDR1 is SEHNR and CDR2 is FQNEAQ (reference sequence).

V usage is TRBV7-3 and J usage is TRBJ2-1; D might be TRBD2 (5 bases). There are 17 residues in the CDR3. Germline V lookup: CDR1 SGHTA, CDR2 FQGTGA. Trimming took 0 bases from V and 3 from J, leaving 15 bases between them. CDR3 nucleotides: TGTGCCAGCAGCTTAACATTCCAGCGGAGAAGCTACAATGAGCAGTTCTTC. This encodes CASSLTFQRRSYNEQFF. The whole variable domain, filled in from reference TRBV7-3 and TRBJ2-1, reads GAGVSQTPSNKVTEKGKYVELRCDPISGHTALYWYRQSLGQGPEFLIYFQGTGAADDSGLPNDRFFAVRPEGSVSTLKIQRTERGDSAVYLCASSLTFQRRSYNEQFFGPGTRLTVL.

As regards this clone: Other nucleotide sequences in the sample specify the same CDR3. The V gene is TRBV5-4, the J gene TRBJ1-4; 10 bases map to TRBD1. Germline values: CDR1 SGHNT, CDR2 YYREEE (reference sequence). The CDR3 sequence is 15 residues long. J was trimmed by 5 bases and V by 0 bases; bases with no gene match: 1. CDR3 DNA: TGTGCCAGCAGCTTGGGGGGACAGGGGAATGAAAAACTGTTTTTT. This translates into CASSLGGQGNEKLFF.

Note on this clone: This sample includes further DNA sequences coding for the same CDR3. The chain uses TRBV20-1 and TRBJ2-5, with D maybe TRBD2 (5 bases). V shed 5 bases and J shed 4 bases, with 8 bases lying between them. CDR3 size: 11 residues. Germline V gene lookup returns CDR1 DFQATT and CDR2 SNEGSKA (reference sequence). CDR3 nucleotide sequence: TGCAGTGCTCCCCGGGGAGAGACCCAGTACTTC. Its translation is CSAPRGETQYF.